Listed below are T cell receptor beta chains from one sample, sequenced in a study of T-cell reconstitution after alpha-beta-depleted transplantation in children. TCRdb called the PCR reads again in MiXCR, with one record for every CDR3 protein. The table has 300,000 to 350,000 distinct CDR3 sequences, about a sixth seen once. The sequences come from PBMCs, mostly from graft donor cells, collected 360 days after TCRalphabeta/CD19-depleted stem cell transplant. Receptor source: a male patient aged 2 to 10 who had a stem cell transplant for acute lymphoblastic leukemia, so the T cells may come from the graft donor. Both conserved end residues are part of each CDR3. Each record gives: V gene, J gene, clone size, D gene, CDR3 DNA, CDR3 protein. A D gene is named only where the DNA matches it firmly. Size is omitted from some rows. Given values are once, few, many or a class for expanded clones.

V: TRBV4-3
J: TRBJ1-3
size: few
D: -
DNA: TGCGCCAGCGTTGAGAGCTCTGGAAACACCATATATTTT
CDR3: CASVESSGNTIYF

V: TRBV12-3/TRBV12-4
J: TRBJ1-1
size: few
D: TRBD1
DNA: TGTGCCAGCAGTTTTGGGGACAGGGCCCTGAACACTGAAGCTTTCTTT
CDR3: CASSFGDRALNTEAFF

V: TRBV18
J: TRBJ2-2
size: many
D: -
DNA: TGTGCCAGCTCACCGCCTTGGGGAACCGGGGAGCTGTTTTTT
CDR3: CASSPPWGTGELFF

V: TRBV10-3
J: TRBJ2-7
size: -
D: TRBD1
DNA: TGTGCCATCAGTGCCCGGGACAGGGACTCCTACGAGCAGTACTTC
CDR3: CAISARDRDSYEQYF

V: TRBV27
J: TRBJ2-7
size: -
D: -
DNA: TGTGCCAGCAGTCTCCGTTTGGGACCCTACGAGCAGTACTTC
CDR3: CASSLRLGPYEQYF

V: TRBV5-1
J: TRBJ1-2
size: many
D: -
DNA: TGCGCCAGCAGCTTGACAGGATTCTATGGCTACACCTTC
CDR3: CASSLTGFYGYTF

V: TRBV5-1
J: TRBJ1-4
size: few
D: TRBD1
DNA: TGCGCCAGCAGCTCGGGACAGCTGGATGAAAAACTGTTTTTT
CDR3: CASSSGQLDEKLFF

V: TRBV12-5
J: TRBJ2-5
size: few
D: TRBD2
DNA: TGTGCTAGTGCTCTAGCGGGAGAAGAGACCCAGTACTTC
CDR3: CASALAGEETQYF

V: TRBV4-2
J: TRBJ2-7
size: -
D: TRBD2
DNA: TGTGCCAGCAGCCAAGGTGGACTAGCCACCTACGAGCAGTACTTC
CDR3: CASSQGGLATYEQYF

V: TRBV12-3/TRBV12-4
J: TRBJ2-7
size: few
D: TRBD1
DNA: TGTGCCAGCGGACAGGTTGGGGCGGAGCAGTACTTC
CDR3: CASGQVGAEQYF

V: TRBV7-8
J: TRBJ2-1
size: few
D: -
DNA: TGTGCCAGCAGCTTATTTGATGGAGACAGGGAGCAGTTCTTC
CDR3: CASSLFDGDREQFF

V: TRBV20-1
J: TRBJ2-1
size: -
D: TRBD1
DNA: TGCAGTTCGGGACAGGGGTATGAGCAGTTCTTC
CDR3: CSSGQGYEQFF

V: TRBV4-1
J: TRBJ2-1
size: few
D: -
DNA: TGCGCCAGCAGCCAAGGCCCGACTAGCAATGAGCAGTTCTTC
CDR3: CASSQGPTSNEQFF

V: TRBV28
J: TRBJ1-2
size: few
D: TRBD1
DNA: TGTGCCAGCAGCGACAGGGGGAACTATGGCTACACCTTC
CDR3: CASSDRGNYGYTF

V: TRBV6-1
J: TRBJ2-7
size: few
D: -
DNA: TGTGCCAGCCCCCCAAGGGGAGGCTACGAGCAGTACTTC
CDR3: CASPPRGGYEQYF

V: TRBV4-3
J: TRBJ1-1
size: many
D: -
DNA: TGCGCCAGCAGCCCGGTCAGAGACACTGAAGCTTTCTTT
CDR3: CASSPVRDTEAFF

V: TRBV21-1
J: TRBJ1-1
size: few
D: -
DNA: TGTGCCAGCAGCAACCGCCAAGGCGAACAGGGGACTGAAGCTTTCTTT
CDR3: CASSNRQGEQGTEAFF

V: TRBV15
J: TRBJ1-1
size: -
D: -
DNA: TGTGCCACCAGCAGAGTGCGACCTTCGGGAGCTGAAGCTTTCTTT
CDR3: CATSRVRPSGAEAFF

V: TRBV5-1
J: TRBJ1-3
size: many
D: -
DNA: TGCGCCAGCAGCTTCCAGGACTCTGGAAACACCATATATTTT
CDR3: CASSFQDSGNTIYF

V: TRBV4-1
J: TRBJ1-1
size: few
D: TRBD1
DNA: TGCGCCAGCAGCCAAGTGACAGGGGAGGGAACTGAAGCTTTCTTT
CDR3: CASSQVTGEGTEAFF

V: TRBV5-1
J: TRBJ2-1
size: -
D: TRBD1
DNA: TGCGCCAGCAGCTACCCGGACAGGCCAACCGACAATGAGCAGTTCTTC
CDR3: CASSYPDRPTDNEQFF

V: TRBV7-2
J: TRBJ2-1
size: few
D: -
DNA: TGTGCCAGCAGCTACGGGAGCTCCTACAATGAGCAGTTCTTC
CDR3: CASSYGSSYNEQFF

V: TRBV23-1
J: TRBJ2-7
size: few
D: TRBD1
DNA: TGCGCCAGCAGTCAATCATACGGACAGGGTATAGGTAACTGCGAGCAGTACTTC
CDR3: CASSQSYGQGIGNCEQYF

V: TRBV20-1
J: TRBJ2-1
size: -
D: -
DNA: TGCAGTGCTCCTCGACTAGACGGGCCAACCAATGAGCAGTTCTTC
CDR3: CSAPRLDGPTNEQFF

V: TRBV5-1
J: TRBJ1-1
size: -
D: -
DNA: TGCGCCAGCAGCTCGGTCAGAAGCACTGAAGCTTTCTTT
CDR3: CASSSVRSTEAFF

V: TRBV5-4
J: TRBJ2-5
size: -
D: -
DNA: TGTGCCAGCAGCCCGACTGAGTACCGGGGAGAGACCCAGTACTTC
CDR3: CASSPTEYRGETQYF

V: TRBV4-3
J: TRBJ2-1
size: few
D: TRBD2
DNA: TGCGCCAGCAGCCAAGATTTGGCGGGAGGGCGCAATGAGCAGTTCTTC
CDR3: CASSQDLAGGRNEQFF

V: TRBV7-2
J: TRBJ2-1
size: few
D: -
DNA: TGTGCCAGCAGCTTAGGGACCACGAGTGAGCAGTTCTTC
CDR3: CASSLGTTSEQFF

V: TRBV7-2
J: TRBJ2-5
size: few
D: -
DNA: TGTGCCAGCAGCTTAGCCTGGCAAGAGACCCAGTACTTC
CDR3: CASSLAWQETQYF

V: TRBV27
J: TRBJ2-5
size: -
D: -
DNA: TGTGCCAGCAGGTTCCAGTACTCAGAGACCCAGTACTTC
CDR3: CASRFQYSETQYF

V: TRBV5-6
J: TRBJ1-1
size: -
D: -
DNA: TGTGCCAGCAGCTTTTTTTTTCGGTGGGGTTCCAACACTGAAGCTTTCTTT
CDR3: CASSFFFRWGSNTEAFF

V: TRBV28
J: TRBJ1-1
size: few
D: -
DNA: TGTGCCAGCAGGGGACACTTTGAAGCTTTCTTT
CDR3: CASRGHFEAFF

V: TRBV15
J: TRBJ1-1
size: many
D: -
DNA: TGTGCCACCAGCCGTTGGCAGGGGAACACTGAAGCTTTCTTT
CDR3: CATSRWQGNTEAFF